This TCR beta chain was captured in a study of T-cell memory formation after mild COVID-19. From 5'RACE with constant-segment primers came TCR alpha and TCR beta cDNA libraries that carried sample barcodes and UMIs. Via MiXCR, TCRdb re-called the 5' RACE reads, giving one row per CDR3 protein. The table shows 350,000 to 450,000 distinct CDR3 sequences, with roughly 20% occurring only once. V was shortened by 2 bases and J by 11 bases, with 15 bases between the two germline ends. This CDR3 is built from 13 residues. Per the germline V gene, CDR1 is MNHEY and CDR2 is SMNVEV (reference sequence). Comment on this clonotype: Antigen unknown.

Study outcomes and limitations: Among clones contracting day 15 to 85, CD4/CD8 was balanced, whereas later expanders leaned CD4+.

The sequence was collected from an adult woman who had mild COVID-19 (a few samples of this study predate the infection). Cell type and time point are not known. Material: PBMCs or a T cell subset sorted from them (not recorded which). This rearrangement joins TRBV27 to TRBJ1-1; D perhaps matches TRBD1 (5 bases). The CDR3 loop is CASSLVGRGVAFF. The CDR3 DNA reads as TGTGCCAGCAGTTTAGTTGGTAGGGGAGTGGCTTTCTTT.